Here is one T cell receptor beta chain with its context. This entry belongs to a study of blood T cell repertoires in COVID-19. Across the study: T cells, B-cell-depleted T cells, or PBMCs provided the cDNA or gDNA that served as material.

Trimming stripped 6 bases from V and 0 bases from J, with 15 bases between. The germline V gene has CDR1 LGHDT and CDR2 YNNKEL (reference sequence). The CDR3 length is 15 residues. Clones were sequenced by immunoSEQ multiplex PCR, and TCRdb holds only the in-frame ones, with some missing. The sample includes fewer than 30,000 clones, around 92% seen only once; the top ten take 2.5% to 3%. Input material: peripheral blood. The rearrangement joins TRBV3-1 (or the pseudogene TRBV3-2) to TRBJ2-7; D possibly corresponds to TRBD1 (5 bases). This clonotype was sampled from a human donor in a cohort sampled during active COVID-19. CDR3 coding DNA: TGTGCCAGCAGTCGACTGACAGCTTACTCCTACGAGCAGTACTTC. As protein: CASSRLTAYSYEQYF.